This T cell receptor beta chain was observed in a study of T cell responses to AZD1222 COVID-19 vaccine (dated by TCRdb to about 2021). For the study in its entirety: A total of 233 trial participants underwent TCR sequencing, of whom 200 to 220 had received two doses of AZD1222 and around 26 had received two doses of the MenACWY control vaccine. Trial participants were enrolled by age into subgroups of 18-55, 56-69 and 70-plus years, and 148, 28 and 57 TCR-sequenced participants, respectively, were included in these subgroups.

The time point label of this sample denotes: about 28 days (+/-7) after the second vaccine dose. Because spike-specific TCR depth and breadth did not differ between the two schedules, AZD1222 recipients who got a second dose at roughly 4 weeks were pooled with those who got a second dose at roughly 12 weeks. Vaccinee samples were obtained from the UK trials COV001 and COV002, which included a single-blind randomized controlled phase 2/3 trial of AZD1222 (ChAdOx1 nCoV-19) in healthy adults. For TCRbeta chain sequencing, PBMC samples were collected from trial participants at day 0 and at day 28 after the second dose. The study at large found these results: No day 14 peak-response samples were available, so repertoires were characterized only after the peak T cell response. Reportedly, close to half of the unique spike-specific TCRs recognized epitopes lying outside the regions that are mutated in the B.1.351 and B.1.1.7 variants. Spike-specific TCR breadth and depth rose significantly after two AZD1222 doses compared with day 0 and with MenACWY recipients. Participants were mostly white British and included more females than males, and it was suggested by the authors that clonal diversity may have been underestimated. In the small 56-69-year group, the increase in depth fell short of significance, most likely because of low power. Conclusions about previously exposed vaccinees are limited because only six or seven AZD1222 recipients were SARS-CoV-2 seropositive at baseline. CD4 TCRs associated with the vaccine covered the entire spike protein, and the dominant responses were in regions 160-218 and 743-854.

The CDR3 starts with the cysteine, ends with the phenylalanine, and has 12 residues. The only DNA kept is the CDR3, 36 bases in frame from the first base. The CDR3 regions of human TCRbeta chains were subjected to immunosequencing. Turning to the authors' computational methods: Repertoire TCRs were matched against a reference library of SARS-CoV-2-specific TCRs generated with the MIRA antigen-specificity platform. Breadth meant the fraction of unique TCRs that were SARS-CoV-2-associated, whereas depth meant the fraction of total T cells that were SARS-CoV-2-associated. Each spike-specific TCR was assigned to its reactive spike region and to a CD4 or CD8 class using the MIRA data. Log10-transformed breadth and depth values were compared by one-way ANOVA with Sidak's multiple comparisons tests. TCRdb holds this immuneACCESS table with in-frame rearrangements only. Some clones are missing; in checked studies, unresolved V genes explain under half, and the rest has no known cause. V, J and clone size are taken as reported in that table, and D and trimming were inferred from the DNA itself. This sample has about 160,000 clones in its table, and around 89% of those were observed once. Clones ranked in the top ten supply roughly 4% of the sample.

Note on this clone: Its antigen is currently not known. Per-base quality was not reported, and no clone a single base away is much larger than it.

The TCR was taken from an adult who received the AZD1222 COVID-19 vaccine. Specimen: peripheral blood, collected 28 days after the second AZD1222 dose. The chain links TRBV21-1 with TRBJ1-4. TRBV21-1 is classified as a pseudogene. In nucleotides, the sequence is TGTGCCCGGGGTAACAGGAAGGAAAAACTGTTTTTT. Its translation reads: CARGNRKEKLFF.